This TCR beta chain was sequenced during a study of PD-1 blockade in classical Hodgkin lymphoma. Study results and limitations: As was reported, newly diagnosed patients showed lower baseline TCR diversity than healthy donors did. Baseline diversity in complete responders resembled that of newly diagnosed patients. There remain no defined causes for the repertoire differences, which possibly reflect disease activity or prior therapy.

CDR1 and CDR2 (germline): MNHEY, SVGAGI. Trimming left V 3 bases short and J 1 base short, with 14 bases between. The CDR3 contains 16 residues. Data came from immunoSEQ multiplex PCR; TCRdb stores just in-frame clones and leaves some out. The sample lists more than 140,000 clones; nearly 80% were seen once. Every one of the patients relapsed after autologous stem cell transplantation (brentuximab vedotin exposure was variable). Remarks on this clone: What it recognizes is unknown.

This specimen was peripheral blood mononuclear cells (PBMCs), taken before the second cycle of nivolumab. The chain links TRBV6-5 to TRBJ2-3, with D possibly being TRBD2 (5 bases). This TCR came from a human donor with classical Hodgkin lymphoma. CDR3 bases: TGTGCCAGCAGTTATCGCCCTAGCCCCGGCACAGATACGCAGTATTTT. Translating gives CASSYRPSPGTDTQYF.